A single T cell receptor beta chain is shown here with its context. The sample originates from a study of OX40 agonist ivuxolimab in advanced cancers. The V gene lost 2 bases and the J gene lost 4 bases, with 16 bases spanning the gap. The germline V gene encodes CDR1 ENHRY and CDR2 SYGVKD. CDR3 length: 16 residues. The repertoire was sequenced with immunoSEQ multiplex PCR; TCRdb's copy has only in-frame clones and lacks some. Here the sample spans 82,000 or so clones, approximately 85% being singletons. The TCR sequence derives from an adult with an advanced solid tumor such as melanoma, head and neck, liver or kidney cancer. This rearrangement joins TRBV10-3 to TRBJ2-3; D may be TRBD2 (7 bases). The material was CD4+ or CD8+ T cells sorted from blood, obtained in a trial of the OX40 agonist ivuxolimab. CDR3 in DNA: TGTGCCATCAGTGAGAAGGGGGGGTATATTCCAGATACGCAGTATTTT. This encodes CAISEKGGYIPDTQYF.